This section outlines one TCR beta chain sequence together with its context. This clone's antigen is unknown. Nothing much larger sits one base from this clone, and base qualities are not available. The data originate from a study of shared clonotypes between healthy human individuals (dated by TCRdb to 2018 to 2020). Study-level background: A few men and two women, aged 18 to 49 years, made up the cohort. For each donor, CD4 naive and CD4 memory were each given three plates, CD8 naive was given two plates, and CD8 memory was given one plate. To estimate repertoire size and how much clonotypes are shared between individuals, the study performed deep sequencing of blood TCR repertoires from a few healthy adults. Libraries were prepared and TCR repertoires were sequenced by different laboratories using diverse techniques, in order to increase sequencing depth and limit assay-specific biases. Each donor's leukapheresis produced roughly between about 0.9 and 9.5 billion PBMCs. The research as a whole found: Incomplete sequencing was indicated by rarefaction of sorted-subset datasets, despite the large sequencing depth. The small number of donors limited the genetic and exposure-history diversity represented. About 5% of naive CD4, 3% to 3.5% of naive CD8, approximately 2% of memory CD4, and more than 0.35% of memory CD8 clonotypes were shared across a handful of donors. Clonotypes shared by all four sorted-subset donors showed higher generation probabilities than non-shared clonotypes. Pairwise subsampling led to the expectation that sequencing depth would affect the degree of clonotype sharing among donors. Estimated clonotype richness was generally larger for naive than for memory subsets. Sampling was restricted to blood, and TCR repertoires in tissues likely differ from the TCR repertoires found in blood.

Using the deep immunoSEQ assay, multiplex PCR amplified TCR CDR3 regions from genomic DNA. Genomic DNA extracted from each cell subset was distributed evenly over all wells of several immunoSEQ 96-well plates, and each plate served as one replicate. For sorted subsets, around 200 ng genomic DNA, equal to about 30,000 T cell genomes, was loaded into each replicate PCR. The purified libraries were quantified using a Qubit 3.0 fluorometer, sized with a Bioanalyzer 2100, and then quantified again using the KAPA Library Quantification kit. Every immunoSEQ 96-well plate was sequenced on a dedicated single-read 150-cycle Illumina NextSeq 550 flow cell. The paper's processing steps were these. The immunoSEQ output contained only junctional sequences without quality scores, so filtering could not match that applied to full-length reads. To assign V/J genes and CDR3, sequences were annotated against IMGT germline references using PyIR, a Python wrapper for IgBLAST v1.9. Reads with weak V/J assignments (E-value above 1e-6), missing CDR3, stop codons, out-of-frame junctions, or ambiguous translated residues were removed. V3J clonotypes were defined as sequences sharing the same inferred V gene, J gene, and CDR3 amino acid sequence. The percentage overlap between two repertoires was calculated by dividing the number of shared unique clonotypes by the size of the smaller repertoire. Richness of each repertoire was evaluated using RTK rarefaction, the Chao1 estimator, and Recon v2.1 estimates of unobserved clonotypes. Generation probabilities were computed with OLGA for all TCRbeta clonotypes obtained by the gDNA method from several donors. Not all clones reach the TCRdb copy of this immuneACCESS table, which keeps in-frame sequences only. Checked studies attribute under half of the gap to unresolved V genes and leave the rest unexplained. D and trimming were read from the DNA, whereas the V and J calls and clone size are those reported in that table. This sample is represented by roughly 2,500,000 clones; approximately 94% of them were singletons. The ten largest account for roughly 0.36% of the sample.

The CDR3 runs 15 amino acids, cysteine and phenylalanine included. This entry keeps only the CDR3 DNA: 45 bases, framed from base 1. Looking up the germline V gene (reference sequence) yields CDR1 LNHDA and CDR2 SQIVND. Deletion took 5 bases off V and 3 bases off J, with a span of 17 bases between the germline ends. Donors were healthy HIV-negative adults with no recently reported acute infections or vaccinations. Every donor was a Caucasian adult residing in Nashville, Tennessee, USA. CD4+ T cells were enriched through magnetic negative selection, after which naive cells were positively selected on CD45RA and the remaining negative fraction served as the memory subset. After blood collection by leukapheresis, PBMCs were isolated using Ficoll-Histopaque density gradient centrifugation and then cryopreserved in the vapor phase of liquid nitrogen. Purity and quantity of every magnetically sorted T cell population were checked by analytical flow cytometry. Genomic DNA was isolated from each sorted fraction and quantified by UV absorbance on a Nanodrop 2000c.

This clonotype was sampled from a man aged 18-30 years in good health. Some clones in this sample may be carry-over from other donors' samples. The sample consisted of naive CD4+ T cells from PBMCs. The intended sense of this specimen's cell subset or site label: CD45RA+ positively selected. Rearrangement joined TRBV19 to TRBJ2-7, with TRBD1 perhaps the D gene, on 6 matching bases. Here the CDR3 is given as CASSAYSAGDYEQYF. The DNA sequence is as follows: TGTGCCAGTAGTGCCTACTCAGCAGGGGACTACGAGCAGTACTTC.